The source of this T cell receptor (beta chain) is a study of blood T cells in healthy people across ages. The CDR3 runs 14 residues. Germline lookup yields CDR1 SGHRS and CDR2 YFSETQ. With a J-beta primer mix and a sample-barcoded 5' primer, a second PCR ran about 7 to 12 cycles. Each TCR beta cDNA got a 12-nucleotide random molecular identifier. TCRdb ran MiXCR on the 5' RACE reads and lists one entry per CDR3 protein. Among 780,000 or so distinct CDR3 sequences listed, more than 20% were seen once. This sample also appeared in a second study, on T cells of mothers and their children. From that paper: The donor cohort consisted of three healthy Caucasian mothers and their six children.

This TCR was recovered from a boy younger than 18 in good health. The sequenced sample was blood. J is TRBJ2-5 and V is TRBV5-1; perhaps D is TRBD1 or TRBD2 (5 bases each). With the DNA end fitting TRBJ2-7 better, the J assignment may be wrong. CDR3 bases: TGCGCCAGCAGGCCTGGGACGGATTCCTACGAGCAGTACTTC. This gives the protein CASRPGTDSYEQYF.